This TCR beta chain is drawn from a study of persistence of HIV-infected CD4 T cells (dated by TCRdb to the early 2020s). As for the study more broadly: The median time participants had been on suppressive ART was over seven years. Apart from a couple of participants who underwent leukapheresis at a single time point, peripheral blood samples of up to about 180 mL were collected from participants at multiple time points. The study isolated CMV- and HIV-1 Gag-responding CD4+ T cells from ART-treated individuals to examine antigen-driven clonal expansion of HIV-1-infected cells. In the cross-participant TCR cluster analysis, 8 participants were included for CMV and about 7 participants were included for Gag. The clonality of all cells in each sorted population was assessed by TCRbeta sequencing, whereas the clonality of infected cells was assessed by proviral sequencing. Study-level results and caveats: Bulk TCR analyses could not be limited to the rare CMV-responding cells that actually contained HIV-1 proviruses. Within the same sorted populations, how oligoclonal the TCRs were correlated with how oligoclonal the proviruses were. Few individuals were included in the study, and only a limited range of antigens was tested. Significantly lower TCRbeta richness was observed in CMV- and Gag-responding cells than in anti-CD3/anti-CD28-responding cells, and higher oligoclonality was observed in CMV-responding cells than in CD3/CD28-stimulated and Gag-responding cells. Antigen-responding cells were enriched for degenerate expanded CDR3beta sequences, which suggests convergent selection of CD4+ responses to CMV and Gag.

The immunoSEQ hsTCRB assay version 4, run in survey mode, was used to sequence TCRbeta repertoires from genomic DNA. Genomic DNA was diluted to around 9.4 ng/uL, and up to 1 ug per sample was used for TCRbeta sequencing. Per the authors' processing: TCRbeta data analysis was done in ImmunoSeq Analyzer 3.0, and diversity was calculated on productive nucleotide rearrangements. Using the Immunarch R package, the improved Chao index served to estimate lower-bound TCR diversity and the Gini coefficient served to estimate clonality. Nucleotide rearrangements that differed but encoded the same CDR3beta amino acid sequence were counted as separate clonotypes. Differential abundance analysis identified TCRbeta sequences significantly enriched in antigen-responding cells relative to anti-CD3/anti-CD28-activated cells. Using predicted peptide-MHC specificity as the basis, GLIPH2 grouped TCRs into clusters, both for each participant individually and for the merged data sets that combined participants. TCRdb mirrors the immuneACCESS table, restricted to in-frame sequences. Some clones are absent from its copies; in checked studies, under half trace to an unresolved V gene, and the reason for the others is unknown. V and J calls plus clone size are reproduced from that table; the DNA served to infer D and trimming. This sample is represented by 5,500 to 8,500 clones; 79% of them were singletons. The top ten constitute over 60% of the sample.

Of note for this clone: No cognate antigen has been identified for it. No much larger clonotype is one base removed from it; base qualities were not supplied.

The treatment or condition label of this sample denotes: suppressive antiretroviral therapy. Cells were stimulated with lysates of CMV-infected fibroblasts at 9 to 10 ug/mL. Responding CD4+ T cells were sorted on the basis of upregulation of both CD40 ligand and CD69. HIV-1-infected adults in whom suppressive ART had been started during chronic infection were enrolled as participants. For at least 4 years, the participants' plasma HIV-1 RNA had been undetectable, below 50 copies/mL. To be included, a participant needed positive CMV serology and a CD4+ T cell count above 400 cells/uL. Before stimulation, PBMCs were isolated using density centrifugation and depleted of CD8+ T cells. CD8-depleted PBMCs were stimulated for about 19 hours with anti-CD28/CD49d costimulation, CD40-blocking antibody and enfuvirtide to prevent new infections. Cells were sorted on a Beckman Coulter MoFlo Legacy or XDP sorter, with propidium iodide excluding dead cells. For samples with more than one million cells, genomic DNA was extracted with the QIAamp DNA Mini Kit, and for all other samples the Quick-DNA Microprep Kit was used.

This receptor was taken from an adult woman with HIV who was CMV-seropositive. This material consisted of CD4+ T cells sorted from PBMCs after roughly 20-hour stimulation, taken from a patient who received antiretroviral therapy. This sample's cell subset or site label indicates: CD40L+CD69+ CD4 T cells responding to CMV lysate.

In nucleotide form, the sequence is TGTGCCAGCAATCCCCCAGAATCGAACACCGGGGAGCTGTTTTTT. This sequence encodes CASNPPESNTGELFF. The chain employs TRBV25-1 and TRBJ2-2; no D segment can be confidently identified. For CDR1 and CDR2, the germline V gene lists MGHDK and SYGVNS. Measured from the cysteine to the phenylalanine, the CDR3 is 15 residues long. CDR3 DNA is the only sequence kept; it has 45 bases, read in frame from the first base. Trimming at the junction amounts to 7 bases on V and 0 bases on J, and the germline ends lie 12 bases apart.